The clone carrying this T cell receptor (beta chain) was picked up a small number of times. What it recognizes is unknown. This record comes from a study of T-cell reconstitution after alpha-beta-depleted transplantation in children. General study results and limits: T-cell counts and diversity were attributed mostly to newly produced T cells one year after transplant. The study reportedly traced alpha-beta T cells about two months after transplant to several hundred expanded graft clones. Certain patients had high TCRbeta diversity at day 60, and it came from recipient T cells and thymic progenitors that survived.

Unique molecular identifiers were used to barcode this TCRbeta library. TCRdb independently ran MiXCR on the PCR reads; one entry per CDR3 protein. The sample contains about 510,000 distinct CDR3 sequences, 9.5% to 12% of which appear only once. This CDR3 has 13 residues. Germline CDR1 and CDR2: SGHRS and YFSETQ. V shed 3 bases and J 16 bases; nucleotides not matched to a gene: 6. Here the sequenced sample was PBMCs, mostly from graft donor cells, taken 180 days after TCRalphabeta/CD19-depleted stem cell transplant. The receptor's source is a female patient younger than 10 who had a stem cell transplant for aplastic anemia, so the T cells may come from the graft donor. V usage is TRBV5-1 and J usage is TRBJ2-1, with 14 nucleotides matching TRBD2. CDR3 sequence: CASSWGTSGSGFF. The CDR3 DNA follows: TGCGCCAGCAGCTGGGGGACTAGCGGGAGTGGCTTCTTC. The entire variable domain, with the rest obtained from reference TRBV5-1 and TRBJ2-1, is as follows: KAGVTQTPRYLIKTRGQQVTLSCSPISGHRSVSWYQQTPGQGLQFLFEYFSETQRNKGNFPGRFSGRQFSNSRSEMNVSTLELGDSALYLCASSWGTSGSGFFGPGTRLTVL.